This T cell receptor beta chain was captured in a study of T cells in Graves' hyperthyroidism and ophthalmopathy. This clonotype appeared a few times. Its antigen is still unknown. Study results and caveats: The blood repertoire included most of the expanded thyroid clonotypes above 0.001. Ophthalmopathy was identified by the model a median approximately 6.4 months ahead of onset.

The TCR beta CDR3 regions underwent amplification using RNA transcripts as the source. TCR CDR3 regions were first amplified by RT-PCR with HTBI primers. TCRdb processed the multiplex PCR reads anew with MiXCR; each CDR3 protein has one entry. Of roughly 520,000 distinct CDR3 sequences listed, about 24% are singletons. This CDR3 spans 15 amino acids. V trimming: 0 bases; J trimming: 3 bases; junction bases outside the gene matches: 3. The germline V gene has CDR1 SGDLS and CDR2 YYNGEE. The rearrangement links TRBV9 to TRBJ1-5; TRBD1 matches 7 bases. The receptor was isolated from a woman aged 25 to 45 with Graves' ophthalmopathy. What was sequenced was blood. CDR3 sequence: CASSVGGQANQPQHF. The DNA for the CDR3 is TGTGCCAGCAGCGTAGGTGGACAGGCCAATCAGCCCCAGCATTTT.